Shown below are 29 T cell receptor beta chains from a single sample sequenced in a study of blood T cells in healthy people across ages. A second PCR of 7 to 11 cycles used a sample-barcoded 5' primer and a J-beta primer mix. TCRdb independently ran MiXCR on the 5' RACE reads; one entry per CDR3 protein. The sample includes some 670,000 distinct CDR3 sequences, under 65% of them seen just once. Sequenced material: blood. The receptors here all came from a woman aged 80 or older in good health.

The chain carries TRBV6-5 and TRBJ1-1; D possibly corresponds to TRBD1 (5 bases). V dropped 5 bases and J dropped 0 bases, with 13 bases sitting between them. CDR1 is MNHEY, CDR2 SVGAGI, per germline. CDR3 length equals 15 residues. CDR3 nucleotides: TGTGCCAGCAGTCAAGGGGACGGCTTGAACACTGAAGCTTTCTTT. Amino acid sequence: CASSQGDGLNTEAFF.

In this sample, this clonotype turned up many times. This chain uses TRBV10-3 with TRBJ2-7; weak D call: TRBD1 (5 bases). V shed 9 bases and J shed 2 bases, with 11 bases lying between them. Germline V lookup: CDR1 ENHRY, CDR2 SYGVKD. The CDR3 is 12 residues long. The chain's CDR3 is CAIGAETYEQYF. DNA of the CDR3: TGTGCCATTGGGGCAGAGACCTACGAGCAGTACTTC.

This clonotype has only a few counts. The chain recombines TRBV5-1 with TRBJ2-5, with D tentatively TRBD2 (6 bases). The V end lost 5 bases, the J end lost 3 bases, and 17 bases lay between the germline ends. CDR3 length: 15 residues. CDR1 is SGHRS and CDR2 is YFSETQ in the germline V gene. The CDR3 is CASRRRGMSEETQYF. CDR3 bases: TGCGCCAGCAGACGGCGGGGAATGTCCGAAGAGACCCAGTACTTC.

This clonotype has a count of ten or more. J is TRBJ2-3 and V is TRBV13, with 11 bases aligning to TRBD2. The germline V gene encodes CDR1 PRHDT and CDR2 FYEKMQ (reference sequence). CDR3 length: 16 residues. V trimming: 4 bases; J trimming: 0 bases; junction bases outside the gene matches: 3. CDR3 protein: CASSWGLAASTDTQYF. The CDR3 region has the DNA TGTGCCAGCAGCTGGGGACTAGCGGCTAGCACAGATACGCAGTATTTT.

This clonotype was detected ten times or more. This chain links TRBV6-5 with TRBJ1-2; possibly TRBD1 for D (6 bases). Germline V CDR1 and CDR2: MNHEY, SVGAGI. The CDR3 runs 13 residues. The V and J ends lost 6 bases and 6 bases respectively, with 14 bases between them. The CDR3 DNA reads as TGTGCCAGCAGCCCTAACAGGGCCGATGGCTACACCTTC. It encodes CASSPNRADGYTF.

The chain carries TRBV12-3 or TRBV12-4 and TRBJ1-1; 7 bases map to TRBD1. Trimming cost V 8 bases and J 3 bases; bases outside gene matches: 15. The CDR3 runs to 16 residues. In DNA form, the CDR3 reads TGTGCCAGCCAAAAAGGGAGGGGGCGAGAGGACACTGAAGCTTTCTTT. Its translation is CASQKGRGREDTEAFF.

Concerning this clonotype: The germline gene is not matched at one end of the junction; a read error may be the cause. CDR3 DNA: TGTGCCATGGGACAGGGTAAAAATCAGCCCCAGCATTTT. The encoded protein is CAMGQGKNQPQHF. The chain links TRBV10-2 to TRBJ1-5, with 9 bases lining up with TRBD1. Germline assignment: CDR1 WSHSY and CDR2 SAAADI. The CDR3 loop spans 13 amino acids.

The chain links TRBV20-1 to TRBJ2-1; TRBD2 is a possible D gene (5 bases). The CDR3 is made up of 14 amino acids. V lost 1 base to trimming and J lost 4 bases, with 11 bases between them. The germline gives CDR1 DFQATT, CDR2 SNEGSKA (reference sequence). CDR3 DNA: TGCAGTGCTAGAGTGGCTAGCTTGTACAATGAGCAGTTCTTC. Translating gives CSARVASLYNEQFF.

The CDR3 reads CASSQGALGGTKNIQYF. CDR3 coding DNA: TGCGCCAGCAGCCAAGGGGCCCTAGGGGGAACCAAAAACATTCAGTACTTC. The chain combines TRBV4-3 with TRBJ2-4; possibly TRBD1 for D (6 bases). The CDR3 has 17 amino acids. Per germline, CDR1 LGHNA and CDR2 YSLEER. Trimming cost V 1 base and J 2 bases, with 15 bases left between them.

To note about this clonotype: Since a much larger clone is just one base distant, this may be a read error. The rearrangement joins TRBV27 to TRBJ2-1; tentatively, D is TRBD2 (6 bases). The J call may be incorrect, as the DNA end agrees better with TRBJ2-7. CDR1 MNHEY and CDR2 SMNVEV come from the germline V gene (reference sequence). The length of the CDR3 is 17 residues. The CDR3 DNA is TGTGCCAGCAGTTTTGCGGGGACGCCTAGCTCCTACAATGAGCAGTACTTC. This codes for CASSFAGTPSSYNEQYF.

The V and J genes are TRBV28 and TRBJ1-2, with D unresolved. Trimming took 5 bases from V and 7 from J, leaving 14 bases between them. The CDR3 spans 13 residues. Germline assignment: CDR1 MDHEN and CDR2 SYDVKM. CDR3 loop: CASSLGSLPGYTF. For the CDR3, the DNA is TGTGCCAGCAGTCTGGGAAGTCTTCCTGGCTACACCTTC.

This clonotype showed up just a few times. This chain joins TRBV6-1 and TRBJ2-7; no clear D. The V and J ends lost 8 bases and 4 bases respectively, with 21 bases between them. CDR1 is MNHNS, CDR2 SASEGT, per germline. This CDR3 is 15 amino acids long. CDR3 sequence (DNA): TGTGCCAGCGCGCAACTCTCTGGTTCTCGGTACGAGCAGTACTTC. Translating it yields CASAQLSGSRYEQYF.

A word on this clonotype: Since a much larger clone is just one base distant, this may be a read error. V usage is TRBV5-1 and J usage is TRBJ2-1; 7 bases agree with TRBD1. With V trimmed by 3 bases and J by 3 bases, 6 bases remained unmatched. Germline loops: CDR1 SGHRS, CDR2 YFSETQ. The CDR3 is 15 amino acids. CDR3 DNA: TGCGCCAGCAGCTGTGAGGGGGCCGACTACAATGAGCAGTTCTTC. Amino acid sequence: CASSCEGADYNEQFF.

This chain joins TRBV12-3 or TRBV12-4 and TRBJ1-1; 11 nucleotides align to TRBD1. The CDR3 length is 14 residues. The V segment lost 5 bases and the J segment 5 bases; nucleotides outside the gene matches: 4. In DNA, the CDR3 is TGTGCCAGCAGTAAGGGACAGGGGGGGACTGAAGCTTTCTTT. It translates to CASSKGQGGTEAFF.

This clonotype was seen at least ten times. This rearrangement joins TRBV12-3 or TRBV12-4 to TRBJ2-1; 8 nucleotides line up with TRBD2. The junction had 8 bases not matched to a gene; V was cut back by 1 base and J by 9 bases. This CDR3 has 15 amino acids. DNA for the CDR3: TGTGCCAGCAGTTTAGGGGGGACTAGTACCGGTGAGCAGTTCTTC. Amino acid sequence: CASSLGGTSTGEQFF.

This clonotype was seen ten or more times. V usage is TRBV24-1 and J usage is TRBJ2-1; tentatively, D is TRBD1 (7 bases). V was cut by 4 bases and J by 4 bases, with 19 bases left in between. This CDR3 has 17 amino acids. Germline-derived CDR1 and CDR2 are KGHDR and SFDVKD. The CDR3: CATSDPRGDGTYNEQFF. In DNA, the CDR3 is TGTGCCACCAGTGACCCCAGGGGGGACGGAACTTACAATGAGCAGTTCTTC.

Concerning this clonotype: A much larger clone differs from this one at a single base, so this may be a read error. This chain joins TRBV7-2 and TRBJ2-1; D remains unclear. The DNA end lines up better with TRBJ2-7; the J call may be wrong. CDR3 size: 15 residues. The germline CDR1 and CDR2 sequences are SGHTA and FQGNSA. DNA for the CDR3: TGTGCCAGCAGCTTGTATGGCGGTACCTACAATGAGCAGTACTTC. Its translation is CASSLYGGTYNEQYF.

This clonotype occurred a few times. The chain is built from TRBV28 and TRBJ2-2; maybe TRBD2 (7 bases). Germline CDR1 and CDR2: MDHEN and SYDVKM. V was shortened by 3 bases and J by 7 bases, with 24 bases between the two germline ends. The CDR3 runs 18 residues. Written as DNA, the CDR3 is TGTGCCAGCAGTTTGATTGGGGGCGGGAGTCGTGGTCGCGGGGAGCTGTTTTTT. It is translated as CASSLIGGGSRGRGELFF.

The chain uses TRBV6-6 and TRBJ1-2, with TRBD1 matching over 9 bases. Trimming cost V 6 bases and J 0 bases; bases outside gene matches: 5. CDR1 MNHNY and CDR2 SVGAGI come from the germline V gene (reference sequence). The CDR3 extends over 15 amino acids. The CDR3 is CASSRQGVPNYGYTF. In DNA, the CDR3 is TGTGCCAGCAGCAGACAGGGGGTGCCTAACTATGGCTACACCTTC.

As for this clonotype: The junction and the germline gene differ at one end; a read error may be behind it. The CDR3 region is CASGEAPGDSYEQYF. The CDR3 coding sequence is TGTGCCAGCGGTGAAGCGCCCGGGGACTCATACGAGCAGTACTTC. The rearrangement joins TRBV2 to TRBJ2-7; D is perhaps TRBD2 (6 bases). CDR1 is SNHLY and CDR2 is FYNNEI in the germline V gene. There are 15 residues in the CDR3.

This clonotype was observed a few times. The rearrangement uses TRBV7-3 and TRBJ2-7; 7 positions match TRBD2. J was trimmed by 7 bases and V by 5 bases; bases with no gene match: 8. The CDR3 runs to 13 residues. Germline-derived CDR1 and CDR2 are SGHTA and FQGTGA. This CDR3 reads CASSPWRENEQYF. The DNA of the CDR3 is TGTGCCAGCAGCCCGTGGCGGGAGAATGAGCAGTACTTC.

The J gene is TRBJ2-7, the V gene TRBV12-3 or TRBV12-4, with 9 bases identical to TRBD1. The CDR3 totals 13 residues. V was pared by 7 bases and J by 6 bases, with 7 bases of the junction left unmatched. The CDR3 region is CASNWGTGLEQYF. CDR3 sequence (DNA): TGTGCCAGCAATTGGGGGACAGGGCTCGAGCAGTACTTC.

This clonotype was seen many times. The chain joins TRBV21-1 to TRBJ1-2; TRBD1, the D gene given by the table, was not confirmed from the DNA. TRBV21-1 is an annotated pseudogene. The CDR3 extends over 14 amino acids. The CDR3 DNA sequence: TGTGCCAGCAGCAATGGAACAGGGACGGTTGGCTACACCTTC. Translated: CASSNGTGTVGYTF.

This clonotype turned up a few times. The chain employs TRBV4-2 and TRBJ2-1; 12 nucleotides line up with TRBD2. Losses at the gene ends were 0 bases for V and 8 bases for J; bases not matched to a gene: 5. The CDR3 contains 16 residues. Germline V lookup: CDR1 LGHNA, CDR2 YNFKEQ. The CDR3 nucleotides are TGTGCCAGCAGCCAAGAACTAGCGGGAGGTTTCGATGAGCAGTTCTTC. This translates into CASSQELAGGFDEQFF.

The V gene is TRBV20-1, the J gene TRBJ2-3, with D tentatively TRBD2 (6 bases). The CDR3 sequence is 15 residues long. The germline V gene has CDR1 DFQATT and CDR2 SNEGSKA (reference sequence). V was shortened by 1 base and J by 6 bases, with 17 bases between the two germline ends. This CDR3 reads CSARVPRGAGDTQYF. DNA of the CDR3: TGCAGTGCTAGAGTCCCTCGGGGTGCGGGGGATACGCAGTATTTT.

The chain has TRBV9 and TRBJ2-2; D is undetermined. The germline gives CDR1 SGDLS, CDR2 YYNGEE. V was clipped by 4 bases and J by 0 bases, with 13 bases between them. The CDR3 sequence is 16 residues long. The CDR3 reads CASSIVSRTNTGELFF. The CDR3 DNA is TGTGCCAGCAGCATAGTTTCCAGAACGAACACCGGGGAGCTGTTTTTT.

The rearrangement links TRBV20-1 to TRBJ2-1, with 13 bases identical to TRBD2. Germline CDR1 is DFQATT and CDR2 is SNEGSKA (reference sequence). Losses at the gene ends were 6 bases for V and 3 bases for J; bases not matched to a gene: 2. The CDR3 has 14 residues. In DNA form, the CDR3 reads TGCAGTGCGCGACTAGCGGGAGGCTACAATGAGCAGTTCTTC. It translates to CSARLAGGYNEQFF.

The genes are TRBV3-1 and TRBJ2-1; TRBD2 is a possible D gene (5 bases). V lost 5 bases to trimming and J lost 8 bases, with 22 bases between them. The CDR3 totals 16 residues. The germline V gene encodes CDR1 LGHDT and CDR2 YNNKEL (reference sequence). CDR3 in amino acids: CASSSNPSNGVHEQFF. The CDR3, as DNA: TGTGCCAGCAGCTCCAATCCGAGCAACGGGGTCCATGAGCAGTTCTTC.

This chain links TRBV28 with TRBJ2-3; tentative D call: TRBD2 (5 bases). The CDR3 has 15 residues. Germline V gives CDR1 MDHEN, CDR2 SYDVKM. V was cut by 7 bases and J by 2 bases, with 16 bases left in between. The DNA for the CDR3 is TGTGCCAGCACCGGTTCTAGCCGCCTCACAGATACGCAGTATTTT. Translated: CASTGSSRLTDTQYF.